This TCR beta chain was captured in a study of control samples from healthy donors and cancer patients. V was clipped by 3 bases and J by 2 bases, with 4 bases between them. Per the germline V gene, CDR1 is LNHDA and CDR2 is SQIVND (reference sequence). The CDR3 covers 12 residues. This table comes from immunoSEQ multiplex PCR, and its TCRdb copy is limited to in-frame clones, with some not included. The sample shows around 94,000 clones, around 92% of them seen only once. The TCR originated in a woman aged 18-29 years in good health. The chain has TRBV19 and TRBJ1-2; D ambiguous. The sequenced material came from blood. CDR3 nucleotide sequence: TGTGCCAGTAGTATGGACAACTATGGCTACACCTTC. Amino acids: CASSMDNYGYTF.